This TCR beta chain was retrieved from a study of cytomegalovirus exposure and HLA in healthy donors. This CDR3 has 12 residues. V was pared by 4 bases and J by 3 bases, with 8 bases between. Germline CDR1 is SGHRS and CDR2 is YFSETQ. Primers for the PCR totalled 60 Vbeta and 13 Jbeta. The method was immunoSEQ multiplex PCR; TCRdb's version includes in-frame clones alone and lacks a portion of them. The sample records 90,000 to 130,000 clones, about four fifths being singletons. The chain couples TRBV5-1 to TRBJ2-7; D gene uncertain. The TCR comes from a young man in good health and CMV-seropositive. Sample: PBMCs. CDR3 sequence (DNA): TGCGCCAGCAGCCTGACAATCTACGAGCAGTACTTC. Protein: CASSLTIYEQYF.